What follows is one TCR beta chain and its context. Its antigen is still unknown. Germline V gene lookup returns CDR1 SGHNT and CDR2 YYREEE (reference sequence). With V trimmed by 4 bases and J by 0 bases, 3 bases remained unmatched. The CDR3 has 14 amino acids. These data originate in a study of cytomegalovirus exposure and HLA in healthy donors. The PCR ran on 60 Vbeta and 13 Jbeta primers. Sequenced by immunoSEQ multiplex PCR; TCRdb stores in-frame clones only, minus some. This sample has approximately 150,000 clones, with roughly 62% found just once. General study results and limits: Sequencing depth roughly uniform across donors was assumed in presence/absence analyses. Diagnosis of cytomegalovirus status made by the classifier reportedly showed high specificity and sensitivity. The authors enumerated some 160 TCR beta chains as linked to cytomegalovirus.

The receptor was derived from a man in his sixties in good health and CMV-seronegative. The chain uses TRBV5-4 and TRBJ2-7; 8 positions match TRBD2. Sequencing used PBMCs. DNA of the CDR3: TGTGCCAGCAGCGGGGGACTAGACTCCTACGAGCAGTACTTC. This codes for CASSGGLDSYEQYF.